This is a list of T cell receptor beta chains from one sample in a study of T-cell reconstitution after alpha-beta-depleted transplantation in children. TCRdb reanalysed the PCR reads using MiXCR and keeps one entry per CDR3 protein. The sample lists a few hundred thousand distinct CDR3 sequences, 9.7% occurring once. The sequencing here drew on PBMCs from the stem cell graft donor, taken from the stem cell graft. Receptor source: a human donor who donated a stem cell graft to a child with SCID. The CDR3 runs from the conserved cysteine through the conserved F or W. A D gene is named only where the DNA matches it firmly. Rows give clone size only sometimes, using once, few, many, or a class for an expanded clone.

v_call: TRBV18; j_call: TRBJ2-1; clone_size: many; d_call: TRBD2; cdr3_aa: CASSPPNGGIYNEQFF; cdr3_nt: TGTGCCAGCTCACCACCGAACGGGGGGATCTACAATGAGCAGTTCTTC
v_call: TRBV14; j_call: TRBJ1-2; clone_size: many; d_call: .; cdr3_aa: CASSQVREDGYTF; cdr3_nt: TGTGCCAGCAGCCAAGTAAGAGAGGATGGCTACACCTTC
v_call: TRBV5-1; j_call: TRBJ1-2; clone_size: many; d_call: TRBD1; cdr3_aa: CASSPTGSGGYTF; cdr3_nt: TGCGCCAGCAGCCCGACAGGGAGCGGGGGCTACACCTTC
v_call: TRBV10-3; j_call: TRBJ1-4; clone_size: many; d_call: .; cdr3_aa: CAIRVDEREKLFF; cdr3_nt: TGTGCCATCAGGGTGGACGAGCGGGAAAAACTGTTTTTT
v_call: TRBV28; j_call: TRBJ2-4; clone_size: many; d_call: .; cdr3_aa: CASSLGQIAKNIQYF; cdr3_nt: TGTGCCAGCAGTTTAGGGCAGATAGCCAAAAACATTCAGTACTTC
v_call: TRBV20-1; j_call: TRBJ1-6; clone_size: many; d_call: .; cdr3_aa: CSSDSLNSPLHF; cdr3_nt: TGCAGTTCAGACAGCCTCAATTCACCCCTCCACTTT
v_call: TRBV2; j_call: TRBJ2-7; clone_size: few; d_call: .; cdr3_aa: CASSLGVEEQYF; cdr3_nt: TGTGCCAGCAGTCTGGGCGTGGAGGAGCAGTACTTC
v_call: TRBV20-1; j_call: TRBJ1-6; clone_size: many; d_call: .; cdr3_aa: CSARDGRGPENSPLHF; cdr3_nt: TGCAGTGCTAGAGATGGCCGGGGGCCGGAGAATTCACCCCTCCACTTT
v_call: TRBV21-1; j_call: TRBJ1-1; clone_size: large; d_call: .; cdr3_aa: CASGDRGQNTEAFF; cdr3_nt: TGTGCCAGCGGGGACAGGGGCCAGAACACTGAAGCTTTCTTT
v_call: TRBV5-5; j_call: TRBJ1-1; clone_size: many; d_call: .; cdr3_aa: CASRPRADNTEAFF; cdr3_nt: TGTGCCAGCAGGCCTCGGGCCGATAACACTGAAGCTTTCTTT
v_call: TRBV5-1; j_call: TRBJ1-1; clone_size: many; d_call: .; cdr3_aa: CASTNGAGNTEAFF; cdr3_nt: TGCGCCAGCACGAATGGGGCGGGGAACACTGAAGCTTTCTTT
v_call: TRBV5-1; j_call: TRBJ1-2; clone_size: many; d_call: .; cdr3_aa: CASSVAGANYGYTF; cdr3_nt: TGCGCCAGCAGCGTCGCAGGTGCTAACTATGGCTACACCTTC
v_call: TRBV4-3; j_call: TRBJ1-3; clone_size: many; d_call: .; cdr3_aa: CASSPWTSGNTIYF; cdr3_nt: TGCGCCAGCAGCCCCTGGACATCTGGAAACACCATATATTTT
v_call: TRBV5-1; j_call: TRBJ1-5; clone_size: many; d_call: .; cdr3_aa: CASSYGGVEGTQHF; cdr3_nt: TGCGCCAGCAGCTACGGAGGGGTCGAGGGTACCCAGCATTTT
v_call: TRBV20-1; j_call: TRBJ1-1; clone_size: .; d_call: .; cdr3_aa: CSASPGGPGTEAFF; cdr3_nt: TGCAGTGCTAGTCCTGGGGGCCCGGGCACTGAAGCTTTCTTT
v_call: TRBV9; j_call: TRBJ2-1; clone_size: many; d_call: TRBD1; cdr3_aa: CASSSRTGVTYNEQFF; cdr3_nt: TGTGCCAGCAGCTCTCGGACAGGGGTGACCTACAATGAGCAGTTCTTC
v_call: TRBV6-2/TRBV6-3; j_call: TRBJ2-7; clone_size: many; d_call: TRBD2; cdr3_aa: CASSLLAGSSYEQYF; cdr3_nt: TGTGCCAGCAGTTTGCTAGCGGGGAGCTCCTACGAGCAGTACTTC
v_call: TRBV20-1; j_call: TRBJ1-5; clone_size: few; d_call: .; cdr3_aa: CSASQDTYSNQPQHF; cdr3_nt: TGCAGTGCGAGCCAGGACACTTATAGCAATCAGCCCCAGCATTTT
v_call: TRBV4-3; j_call: TRBJ1-1; clone_size: many; d_call: .; cdr3_aa: CASSQLTGGNDEAFF; cdr3_nt: TGCGCCAGCAGCCAATTAACTGGAGGGAACGATGAAGCTTTCTTT
v_call: TRBV20-1; j_call: TRBJ2-4; clone_size: many; d_call: .; cdr3_aa: CSAPQLNIQYF; cdr3_nt: TGCAGTGCTCCTCAACTAAACATTCAGTACTTC
v_call: TRBV6-1; j_call: TRBJ1-1; clone_size: many; d_call: .; cdr3_aa: CASSAGGTTLEAFF; cdr3_nt: TGTGCCAGCAGTGCCGGGGGGACGACCCTTGAAGCTTTCTTT
v_call: TRBV29-1; j_call: TRBJ1-2; clone_size: many; d_call: .; cdr3_aa: CSVERGGPLGGYTF; cdr3_nt: TGCAGCGTTGAACGGGGTGGTCCCCTGGGGGGCTACACCTTC
v_call: TRBV3-1; j_call: TRBJ2-3; clone_size: many; d_call: .; cdr3_aa: CASWSGSSTDTQYF; cdr3_nt: TGTGCCAGCTGGAGCGGCTCTAGCACAGATACGCAGTATTTT
v_call: TRBV6-1; j_call: TRBJ1-2; clone_size: many; d_call: .; cdr3_aa: CASSENGYRLEYGYTF; cdr3_nt: TGTGCCAGCAGTGAAAATGGGTACAGATTGGAATATGGCTACACCTTC
v_call: TRBV12-3/TRBV12-4; j_call: TRBJ2-3; clone_size: .; d_call: .; cdr3_aa: CASSPGSIRLGEGDTQYF; cdr3_nt: TGTGCCAGCAGTCCTGGCTCGATAAGACTGGGAGAGGGGGATACGCAGTATTTT
v_call: TRBV20-1; j_call: TRBJ1-2; clone_size: many; d_call: TRBD1; cdr3_aa: CSASPLGQGGYTF; cdr3_nt: TGCAGTGCTAGCCCCCTTGGACAGGGAGGCTACACCTTC
v_call: TRBV5-1; j_call: TRBJ1-1; clone_size: many; d_call: .; cdr3_aa: CASTQQEGTEAFF; cdr3_nt: TGCGCCAGCACCCAACAGGAGGGGACTGAAGCTTTCTTT